This T cell receptor beta chain derives from a study of Graves' ophthalmopathy and Graves' hyperthyroidism (dated by TCRdb to the late 2010s). Describing the broader study: Peripheral blood was collected before any treatment was given, at the time of initial diagnosis. After sampling, hyperthyroidism patients received methimazole starting at 30 mg daily, and ophthalmopathy patients received high-dose intravenous methylprednisolone. In several hyperthyroidism patients, the T-cell repertoire of thyroid tissue was compared with the T-cell repertoire of blood. A discovery set of 100 patients (43 ophthalmopathy, 57 stable hyperthyroidism) was enrolled to explore V-J signatures distinguishing ophthalmopathy from hyperthyroidism. For independent validation, a separate cohort was made up of fewer than 20 hyperthyroidism patients plus 17 patients who later progressed from hyperthyroidism to ophthalmopathy. The study used TCR beta repertoire signatures to distinguish Graves' ophthalmopathy from Graves' hyperthyroidism and to predict progression to ophthalmopathy. In total, approximately 130 blood samples were TCR-sequenced: approximately 40 ophthalmopathy, roughly 77 hyperthyroidism and about 17 hyperthyroidism-to-ophthalmopathy patients. Overall study results and their limits: In validation, the model predicted ophthalmopathy progression with 55% to 71% sensitivity and approximately 75% specificity; approximately 12 predicted patients were CT-confirmed with GO in a median of approximately six months. The 13-signature model separated ophthalmopathy from stable hyperthyroidism with 85% to 90% sensitivity and less than 83% specificity in cross-validation, and 80%/75% in the test set. Most of the expanded thyroid clonotypes with a frequency above 0.001 were also detected in blood, and it was suggested that the thyroid immune response may be reflected by blood repertoires. No statistical method was used to set the sample size in advance, and the investigators knew which group each participant was assigned to.

Hyperthyroidism was considered stable if no progression to ophthalmopathy occurred within 18 months of follow-up. Hyperthyroidism patients were newly diagnosed, with disease duration under 2 months, and aged 18 to 65 years. Anyone with other autoimmune diseases, uncontrolled infections, pregnancy or lactation was excluded from the study. Diagnosis relied on clinical symptoms, serum thyroxine, TRAb, thyroid ultrasound and orbital computed tomography. Ficoll-Paque density gradient centrifugation was used to isolate PBMCs from 8 to 10 ml of fresh peripheral blood. Total RNA was extracted using Trizol reagent, and RNA quality was checked on an Agilent 2100 Bioanalyzer. For repertoire sequencing, TCR beta CDR3 regions were amplified from RNA transcripts. A first-round RT-PCR used HTBI primers with the Qiagen OneStep RT-PCR kit, followed by a second-round multiplex PCR, size selection and purification. Libraries were sequenced on an Illumina HiSeq2000 using paired-end 100 bp reads. The published analysis was carried out like this. SOAPnuke was used to process the reads, throwing out any read that had adapters, had uncalled bases, had a mean Phred below 15, or lacked an exact constant-primer or identifier match. COPE v1.2.5 was used to merge the high-quality paired reads. Clonotypes were defined as unique nucleotide sequences and were aligned to IMGT TRB V, D and J references using MiTCR v1.1. The analysis was limited to V-J combinations with a frequency above 0.0001, which together covered approximately 99% of the repertoires. For each V-J combination, a TCR clonal expansion and chaos score was defined as F50 clonal expansion divided by the chaos observed in the TCRdist matrix. Welch's t-statistics and random forest were used to narrow the features down to roughly twelve V-J combinations, which were then fed into a naive Bayes classifier. Thyroid-blood repertoire similarity was quantified with the Morisita-Horn index. TCRdb cleaned the public reads at Q25 with fastp, built clones with MiXCR and kept in-frame beta chains. Identical CDR3 proteins give one entry, which carries the most common genes and DNA. The V and J calls were determined by TCRdb, not by the authors. Counted in this sample were some 350,000 distinct CDR3 sequences; roughly 15% of them appeared once. The leading ten clones occupy 2.4% of the sample.

This clonotype was seen repeatedly, ten times or more. Its antigen is not yet known. No much larger clonotype is one base removed from it; base qualities were not supplied. At the junction V is shortened by 0 bases and J by 9 bases; bases outside the gene matches: 5. From the cysteine up to the phenylalanine, the CDR3 has a length of 15 residues. The CDR3 DNA has 45 bases and is translated from base 1. The germline V gene (reference sequence) specifies LNHNV as CDR1 and YYDKDF as CDR2. This clonotype was obtained from an adult woman with stable Graves' hyperthyroidism. Recombination joined TRBV15 with TRBJ2-2; TRBD2 matches 9 bases in the middle. Sample: peripheral blood. The CDR3 reads as follows: CATSRDQGLARELFF. The DNA is as follows: TGTGCCACCAGCAGAGATCAGGGACTAGCCAGGGAGCTGTTTTTT.